This record concerns one TCR beta chain sequence. The CDR3 is 16 residues long. Germline V gene data show CDR1 as KGHDR and CDR2 as SFDVKD. Trimming pared 4 bases from V and 4 bases from J, leaving 17 bases between. Here immunoSEQ multiplex PCR was the method, and the copy in TCRdb shows in-frame clones only, minus some. Of 15,000 to 20,000 clones listed, about 86% are singletons. The data belong to a study of control samples from healthy donors and cancer patients. This chain uses TRBV24-1 with TRBJ2-3, with TRBD1 as a possible D gene (6 bases). Sequencing input: PBMCs. The sequence came from a woman aged 70-85 years with colorectal cancer. CDR3 in amino acids: CATSDPQGHGADTQYF. In DNA, the CDR3 is TGTGCCACCAGTGACCCGCAGGGGCATGGAGCAGATACGCAGTATTTT.